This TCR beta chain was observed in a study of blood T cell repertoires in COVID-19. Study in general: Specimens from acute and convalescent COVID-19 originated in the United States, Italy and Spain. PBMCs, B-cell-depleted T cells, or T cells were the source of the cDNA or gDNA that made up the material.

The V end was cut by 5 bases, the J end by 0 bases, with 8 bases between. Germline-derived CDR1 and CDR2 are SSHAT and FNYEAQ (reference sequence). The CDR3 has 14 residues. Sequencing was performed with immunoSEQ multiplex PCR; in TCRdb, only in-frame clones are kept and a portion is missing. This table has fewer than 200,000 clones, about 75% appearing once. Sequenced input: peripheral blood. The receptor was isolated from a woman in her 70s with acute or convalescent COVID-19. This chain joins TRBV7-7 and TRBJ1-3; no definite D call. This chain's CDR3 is CASSPEGSGNTIYF. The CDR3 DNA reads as TGTGCCAGCAGCCCGGAGGGCTCTGGAAACACCATATATTTT.